This record looks at one TCR beta chain sequence and its context. Data came from immunoSEQ multiplex PCR; TCRdb stores just in-frame clones and leaves some out. The sample has fewer than 300,000 clones, 70% to 80% seen once; the top ten hold about 3.5%. This sample was included in a study of blood T cell repertoires in COVID-19. As for the study in general: Sites across the United States, Italy and Spain contributed samples from acute and convalescent COVID-19.

The V and J ends lost 1 base and 3 bases respectively, with 6 bases between them. Looked up from germline, CDR1 is SGHTA and CDR2 is FQGTGA. This CDR3 comprises 13 residues. What was sequenced was peripheral blood. This clonotype originated in a woman older than 75 with acute or convalescent COVID-19. The chain has TRBV7-3 and TRBJ2-5; no clear D gene. The CDR3 spells CASSLNREETQYF. The CDR3 region has the DNA TGTGCCAGCAGCTTAAATCGCGAAGAGACCCAGTACTTC.